The 14 T cell receptor beta chains listed next were all sequenced from one sample in a study of blood T cell repertoires in COVID-19. Method: immunoSEQ multiplex PCR; TCRdb's copy keeps in-frame clones and lacks some. This table has approximately 60,000 clones, just over 85% appearing once. The sample consisted of peripheral blood. The receptors derive from a man aged 45-65 years with active COVID-19.

This chain links TRBV6-2 or TRBV6-3 with TRBJ2-1; a possible D gene is TRBD2 (7 bases). The CDR3 loop spans 13 amino acids. V was pared by 5 bases and J by 10 bases, with 15 bases between. CDR1 and CDR2 (germline): MNHEY, SVGEGT. In DNA form, the CDR3 reads TGTGCCAGCAGTCCCCCCCCGGGGGGCGAGCAGTTCTTC. Its protein product is CASSPPPGGEQFF.

This rearrangement joins TRBV3-1 (or the pseudogene TRBV3-2) to TRBJ2-7, with 10 bases that match TRBD1. CDR1 LGHDT and CDR2 YNNKEL come from the germline V gene (reference sequence). V shed 4 bases and J 2 bases; nucleotides not matched to a gene: 5. This CDR3 contains 15 residues. The CDR3 nucleotides are TGTGCCAGCAGCCCAGGACAGGGGGACGCCTACGAGCAGTACTTC. Residues: CASSPGQGDAYEQYF.

V and J are TRBV7-9 and TRBJ1-2; D is possibly TRBD1 (6 bases). Germline V gene sequence: CDR1 SEHNR, CDR2 FQNEAQ (reference sequence). The CDR3 consists of 14 residues. V was cut by 3 bases and J by 8 bases, with 16 bases left in between. CDR3 DNA: TGTGCCAGCAGCTTGGGTTACAGGGTCGAAGGCTACACCTTC. It encodes CASSLGYRVEGYTF. The entire variable domain, with the rest obtained from reference TRBV7-9 and TRBJ1-2, is as follows: DTGVSQNPRHKITKRGQNVTFRCDPISEHNRLYWYRQTLGQGPEFLTYFQNEAQLEKSRLLSDRFSAERPKGSFSTLEIQRTEQGDSAMYLCASSLGYRVEGYTFGSGTRLTVV.

Turning to this clone: A read error may account for a junction end that differs from germline. The chain uses TRBV28 and TRBJ2-7; no reliable D call. The CDR3 spans 11 residues. CDR1 MDHEN and CDR2 SYDVKM come from the germline V gene. In DNA form, the CDR3 reads TGTGCGAGCAAGAGTCGCCGGGAGCAGTACTTC. Translating it yields CASKSRREQYF.

The gene calls are TRBV7-6 and TRBJ2-7; no firm D call. Germline assignment: CDR1 SGHVS and CDR2 FNYEAQ. This CDR3 spans 13 amino acids. V lost 5 bases and J 7 bases, leaving 15 bases between the germline ends. CDR3 in amino acids: CASSPTRSQEQYF. The CDR3 bases are TGTGCCAGCAGCCCTACCCGGAGTCAGGAGCAGTACTTC.

The CDR3: CASSLAAAGDYEQYF. The CDR3 coding sequence is TGTGCCAGCAGCTTAGCAGCCGCAGGGGACTACGAGCAGTACTTC. V is TRBV7-2 and J is TRBJ2-7; a weak D match, TRBD1 (6 bases). This CDR3 spans 15 amino acids. Germline V gene data show CDR1 as SGHTA and CDR2 as FQGNSA. V was trimmed by 0 bases and J by 3 bases, leaving 12 bases between them.

The V and J genes are TRBV9 and TRBJ2-5, with D maybe TRBD1 (5 bases). The CDR3 consists of 15 residues. V dropped 0 bases and J dropped 5 bases, with 14 bases sitting between them. The germline gives CDR1 SGDLS, CDR2 YYNGEE. CDR3 protein: CASSVELLPGETQYF. CDR3 nucleotide sequence: TGTGCCAGCAGCGTAGAGTTGCTCCCAGGGGAGACCCAGTACTTC. Complete variable domain (other parts from reference TRBV9 and TRBJ2-5): DSGVTQTPKHLITATGQRVTLRCSPRSGDLSVYWYQQSLDQGLQFLIQYYNGEERAKGNILERFSAQQFPDLHSELNLSSLELGDSALYFCASSVELLPGETQYFGPGTRLLVL.

The chain is built from TRBV4-2 and TRBJ2-5, with D tentatively TRBD2 (6 bases). Trimming shortened V by 0 bases and J by 6 bases, and 14 bases separated the two germline ends. The CDR3 runs 15 residues. Looked up from germline, CDR1 is LGHNA and CDR2 is YNFKEQ. As DNA, the CDR3 is TGTGCCAGCAGCCAAGATCGAGTGGGGGGAAAGACCCAGTACTTC. Translating gives CASSQDRVGGKTQYF.

The chain links TRBV9 to TRBJ2-1; 9 bases agree with TRBD2. V gave up 0 bases and J gave up 13 bases; unmatched junction bases: 2. Germline-derived CDR1 and CDR2 are SGDLS and YYNGEE. The CDR3 extends over 12 amino acids. The CDR3 DNA sequence: TGTGCCAGCAGCGTAGAGCGGGGGGACCAGTTCTTC. Translation: CASSVERGDQFF.

This chain joins TRBV24-1 and TRBJ2-3; 10 positions match TRBD2. The length of the CDR3 is 16 residues. The ends lost 0 bases at V and 4 bases at J; junction bases unmatched: 3. The germline gives CDR1 KGHDR, CDR2 SFDVKD. The chain's CDR3 is CATSDLTSGDPDTQYF. CDR3 nucleotide sequence: TGTGCCACCAGTGATTTGACTAGCGGGGATCCAGATACGCAGTATTTT.

V and J are TRBV7-6 and TRBJ2-2; 10 bases are a match to TRBD1. The germline gives CDR1 SGHVS, CDR2 FNYEAQ. This CDR3 contains 17 residues. V lost 0 bases to trimming and J lost 4 bases; unmatched junction nucleotides: 5. CDR3 amino acids: CASSLARQGASTGELFF. The CDR3 bases are TGTGCCAGCAGCTTAGCGCGACAGGGGGCAAGCACCGGGGAGCTGTTTTTT.

The table lists this clone with a count of one. The rearrangement links TRBV7-8 to TRBJ1-3; 10 bases match TRBD1. The CDR3 is 18 residues long. The V gene end was trimmed by 4 bases and the J gene end by 2 bases; junction bases not matched to a gene: 11. CDR1 is SGHVS, CDR2 FQNEAQ, per germline. The CDR3: CASSSGYRDRGAGNTIYF. CDR3 nucleotides: TGTGCCAGCAGCTCAGGATACCGGGACAGGGGAGCTGGAAACACCATATATTTT.

This clone was recorded once. V is TRBV4-2 and J is TRBJ2-1, with a tentative D call TRBD2 (6 bases). Trimming left V 1 base short and J 8 bases short, with 12 bases between. Germline-derived CDR1 and CDR2 are LGHNA and YNFKEQ. CDR3 size: 14 residues. The CDR3 nucleotides read TGTGCCAGCAGCCAAGGGGACTCCAGGGATGAGCAGTTCTTC. Translating gives CASSQGDSRDEQFF.

The chain couples TRBV1 to TRBJ2-5; the table calls TRBD2, which could not be checked here. TRBV1 is classified as a pseudogene. This CDR3 is 17 amino acids long. CDR3 DNA sequence: TGCACCAGCAGCCAGCCCTTCGGGGGGGCGTGGGGAGAGACCCAGTACTTC. Its protein is CTSSQPFGGAWGETQYF.